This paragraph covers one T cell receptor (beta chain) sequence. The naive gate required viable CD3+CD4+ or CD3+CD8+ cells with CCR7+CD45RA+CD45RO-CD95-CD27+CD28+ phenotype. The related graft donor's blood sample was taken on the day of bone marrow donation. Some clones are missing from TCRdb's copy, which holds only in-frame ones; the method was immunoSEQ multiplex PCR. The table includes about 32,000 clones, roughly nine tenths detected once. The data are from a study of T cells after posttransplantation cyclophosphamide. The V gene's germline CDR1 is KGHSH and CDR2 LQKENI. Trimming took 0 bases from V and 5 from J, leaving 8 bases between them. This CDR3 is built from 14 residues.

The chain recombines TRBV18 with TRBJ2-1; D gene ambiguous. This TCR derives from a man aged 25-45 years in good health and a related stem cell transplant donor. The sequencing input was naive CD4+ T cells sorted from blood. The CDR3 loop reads CASSPPAGHNEQFF. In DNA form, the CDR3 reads TGTGCCAGCTCACCACCGGCTGGTCACAATGAGCAGTTCTTC.